This TCR beta chain comes out of a study of cytomegalovirus exposure and HLA in healthy donors. Regarding the study as a whole: Sequencing depth roughly uniform across donors was assumed in presence/absence analyses.

Germline loops: CDR1 GTSNPN, CDR2 SVGIG (reference sequence). V was trimmed by 3 bases and J by 0 bases, leaving 9 bases between them. This CDR3 has 14 residues. As regards this clone: Its antigen remains unknown.

60 Vbeta and 13 Jbeta primers were used in PCR. Clones were read by immunoSEQ multiplex PCR, and TCRdb kept only the in-frame ones, dropping some. Altogether roughly 65,000 clones are present, about 82% being singletons, with the ten largest covering about 4.5%. The chain couples TRBV30 to TRBJ1-5; the D gene is possibly TRBD1 (5 bases). What was sequenced was PBMCs. The source is a woman aged 25 to 39 in good health and CMV-seronegative. The chain's CDR3 is CAWSDSHSNQPQHF. The CDR3 region has the DNA TGTGCCTGGAGCGACAGCCATAGCAATCAGCCCCAGCATTTT.